The present entry profiles one T cell receptor (beta chain) with its context. The data derive from a study of blood T cell repertoires in COVID-19. Looking at the study overall: Samples of COVID-19 (acute and convalescent) were obtained from the United States, Italy and Spain. Sources were T cells, B-cell-depleted T cells, or PBMCs; the material itself was cDNA or gDNA.

CDR1 is GTSNPN and CDR2 is SVGIG in the germline V gene (reference sequence). CDR3 length: 14 amino acids. V lost 0 bases, J lost 3 bases, and 12 bases lay in between. As handled by the study authors: Amplification with reference gene primers provided the estimates of nucleated cell counts. Sequenced by immunoSEQ multiplex PCR; TCRdb stores in-frame clones only, minus some. D and trimming come from the DNA, and the V and J calls and clone size come from that table. The data contain over 150,000 clones, approximately 86% of them seen just once; the ten biggest clones take up 8% to 11%. This chain uses TRBV30 with TRBJ2-7, with TRBD2 as a possible D gene (6 bases). The sequencing input was peripheral blood. The clonotype was recovered from an elderly woman with active or convalescent COVID-19. CDR3 sequence reads: CAWSVGGPGYEQYF. CDR3 nucleotide sequence: TGTGCCTGGAGTGTAGGAGGGCCGGGCTACGAGCAGTACTTC.